Listed here are 2 T cell receptor beta chains from one sample, sequenced in a study of T cell changes during pregnancy in multiple sclerosis. Measured with immunoSEQ multiplex PCR; TCRdb has only the in-frame clones, and not every one. Found here are tens of thousands of clones, about nine tenths of them singletons; the top ten hold around 0.51%. The sequencing here drew on CD4+ T cells from peripheral blood mononuclear cells, taken in the first trimester of pregnancy. The receptors originated from a female donor with multiple sclerosis, enrolled in a pregnancy study.

The chain employs TRBV7-8 and TRBJ1-5; the D is unclear. Trimming removed 4 bases from V and 4 bases from J, with 17 bases in between. The CDR3 loop spans 16 amino acids. Looked up from germline, CDR1 is SGHVS and CDR2 is FQNEAQ. The CDR3 here is CASSWRSSGPNQPQHF. DNA of the CDR3: TGTGCCAGCAGCTGGAGGTCCTCGGGCCCTAATCAGCCCCAGCATTTT.

This chain uses TRBV11-2 with TRBJ2-7, with 8 bases that match TRBD1. This CDR3 region has 14 residues. V dropped 5 bases and J dropped 6; count of bases not matched to a gene: 9. CDR1 is SGHAT, CDR2 FQNNGV, per germline. CDR3 sequence: CASSPGQGPSEQYF. CDR3 DNA sequence: TGTGCCAGCAGCCCCGGACAGGGACCCTCCGAGCAGTACTTC.